A single sample is the source of the 26 T cell receptor beta chains below, sequenced in a study of regulatory T cells in long-lasting Graves disease. Time point defined: newly diagnosed GD, antithyroid drugs for less than 3 months. Following extraction of RNA from PBMCs, that RNA was used to make the TCR library. Assembly of TCR beta libraries relied on iRepertoire HTBI primers together with Arm-PCR of CDR3 regions. TCRdb used MiXCR to reprocess the multiplex PCR reads, holding one entry per CDR3 protein. This table holds some 400,000 distinct CDR3 sequences, 15% found once. These same data were also listed under a study on T cells in Graves' hyperthyroidism and ophthalmopathy.

Specimen: peripheral blood mononuclear cells (PBMCs), collected at new diagnosis, from a patient treated with antithyroid drugs. All receptors come from a woman aged 30 to 39 with Graves disease.

Points on this clonotype: Given a far larger clone just one base away, this is likely a sequencing read error. J is TRBJ2-1 and V is TRBV9; D may be TRBD1 (5 bases). Germline V gene data show CDR1 as SGDLS and CDR2 as YYNGEE. The CDR3 is 13 amino acids. V gave up 0 bases and J gave up 10 bases, with 11 bases separating them. CDR3 residues: CASSVGQHSEQFF. Written as DNA, the CDR3 is TGTGCCAGCAGCGTAGGACAGCATAGCGAGCAGTTCTTC.

This clonotype was observed a few times. The V gene is TRBV19, the J gene TRBJ1-3, with no clear D. There are 16 residues in the CDR3. The V end was cut by 6 bases, the J end by 0 bases, with 15 bases between. Germline loops: CDR1 LNHDA, CDR2 SQIVND (reference sequence). The CDR3 region has the DNA TGTGCCAGTAGGGGCTCTCCCTTTAGCTCTGGAAACACCATATATTTT. It codes for CASRGSPFSSGNTIYF.

In its sample, this clonotype was seen a few times. The genes are TRBV9 and TRBJ2-1, with a possible D match to TRBD2 (5 bases). V gave up 0 bases and J gave up 10 bases, with 14 bases separating them. The CDR3 is made up of 14 amino acids. Germline CDR1 and CDR2: SGDLS and YYNGEE. CDR3 protein: CASSVEVGVMEQFF. Written as DNA, the CDR3 is TGTGCCAGCAGCGTAGAGGTGGGAGTAATGGAGCAGTTCTTC.

V gene TRBV12-5 combines with J gene TRBJ1-1, with D maybe TRBD1 (5 bases). Germline CDR1 reads LGHNT; CDR2 reads FRNRAP. This CDR3 spans 13 amino acids. Trimming took 6 bases from V and 5 from J, leaving 13 bases between them. The CDR3 bases are TGTGCTAGTGGGCCATGGGGGATGACTGAAGCTTTCTTT. This translates into CASGPWGMTEAFF.

This clonotype was counted many times. V and J are TRBV7-9 and TRBJ1-1; D is unresolved. Germline V gene data show CDR1 as SEHNR and CDR2 as FQNEAQ (reference sequence). The V gene lost 1 base and the J gene lost 2 bases, with 17 bases spanning the gap. The CDR3 spans 17 residues. The CDR3 nucleotides read TGTGCCAGCAGCTTAGACTGGGGATATGGTGGAAACACTGAAGCTTTCTTT. This encodes CASSLDWGYGGNTEAFF.

The chain joins TRBV27 to TRBJ2-1, with D unresolved. Trimming shortened V by 6 bases and J by 9 bases, and 15 bases separated the two germline ends. CDR1 is MNHEY, CDR2 SMNVEV, per germline (reference sequence). The CDR3 covers 13 residues. The CDR3 DNA reads as TGTGCCAGCAGCTTAGAGGTTTCGTTTGAGCAGTTCTTC. Its translation is CASSLEVSFEQFF.

This clonotype was detected many times. The rearrangement links TRBV30 to TRBJ1-1, with D possibly being TRBD1 (5 bases). The V end lost 2 bases, the J end lost 4 bases, and 14 bases lay between the germline ends. Germline loops: CDR1 GTSNPN, CDR2 SVGIG (reference sequence). This CDR3 region has 14 residues. CDR3 sequence: CAWSPGVVGTEAFF. In DNA, the CDR3 is TGTGCCTGGAGTCCGGGGGTCGTGGGCACTGAAGCTTTCTTT.

The J gene is TRBJ1-2, the V gene TRBV19; a possible D gene is TRBD1 (6 bases). The CDR3 sequence is 15 residues long. Germline V CDR1 and CDR2: LNHDA, SQIVND (reference sequence). V was cut by 3 bases and J by 1 base, with 12 bases left in between. The CDR3 nucleotides are TGTGCCAGTAGTATTCGGGGGCAGATTAACTATGGCTACACCTTC. This translates into CASSIRGQINYGYTF.

This clonotype was seen many times. The rearrangement uses TRBV28 and TRBJ2-2; tentatively, D is TRBD1 (6 bases). This CDR3 region has 17 residues. Between the trimmed V and J ends, which lost 3 bases and 0 bases, there was a span of 14 bases. CDR1 is MDHEN, CDR2 SYDVKM, per germline. The CDR3 region is CASSFSTTGANTGELFF. The CDR3 coding sequence is TGTGCCAGCAGTTTTTCGACGACAGGAGCGAACACCGGGGAGCTGTTTTTT.

Ten or more counts support this clonotype. V and J are TRBV30 and TRBJ1-5; possibly TRBD1 for D (5 bases). CDR3 size: 14 residues. Trimming removed 2 bases from V and 7 bases from J, with 15 bases in between. Per germline, CDR1 GTSNPN and CDR2 SVGIG (reference sequence). The CDR3 nucleotides read TGTGCCTGGAGTTCGCAGGGAAGTTTGCAGCCCCAGCATTTT. Protein product: CAWSSQGSLQPQHF.

This clonotype was picked up many times. The chain combines TRBV6-9 with TRBJ2-5; D tentatively fits TRBD1 or TRBD2 (7 bases each). Germline CDR1 is MNHGY and CDR2 is SVAAGI. Trimming removed 3 bases at V and 3 bases at J, with 20 bases between. The CDR3 loop spans 17 amino acids. CDR3 DNA: TGTGCCAGCAGTTACTCAGCGGGACAGCTTAATAAAGAGACCCAGTACTTC. This codes for CASSYSAGQLNKETQYF.

This clonotype was observed many times. This chain joins TRBV20-1 and TRBJ2-1, with 7 nucleotides matching TRBD2. The CDR3 runs 15 residues. Germline CDR1 reads DFQATT; CDR2 reads SNEGSKA (reference sequence). The V and J ends lost 6 bases and 4 bases, in that order; junction bases with no gene match: 12. DNA for the CDR3: TGCAGTGCCCAAGAGCGAGCGGGATTATACAATGAGCAGTTCTTC. This gives the protein CSAQERAGLYNEQFF.

This chain connects TRBV15 to TRBJ2-1; D is unresolved. Germline V lookup: CDR1 LNHNV, CDR2 YYDKDF (reference sequence). The CDR3 extends over 19 amino acids. V lost 0 bases to trimming and J lost 5 bases, with 23 bases between them. CDR3 sequence reads: CATSRETPGKGLNHNEQFF. Here the CDR3 DNA reads TGTGCCACCAGCAGAGAGACCCCCGGTAAGGGCTTAAATCACAATGAGCAGTTCTTC.

This clonotype was picked up a small number of times. The CDR3, as DNA: TGTGCCACCAGCAGAGACCTGGCCCTATCGGGTGAAAAACTGTTTTTT. Translating gives CATSRDLALSGEKLFF. This chain joins TRBV15 and TRBJ1-4; no clear D. The CDR3 runs to 16 residues. V shed 0 bases and J shed 7 bases, with 15 bases lying between them. CDR1 is LNHNV and CDR2 is YYDKDF in the germline V gene (reference sequence).

This clonotype appeared a few times. The chain links TRBV6-2 or TRBV6-3 to TRBJ2-1; weak D call: TRBD2 (5 bases). The CDR3 is 15 amino acids. The V and J ends lost 2 bases and 5 bases respectively, with 13 bases between them. Germline lookup yields CDR1 MNHEY and CDR2 SVGEGT. DNA of the CDR3: TGTGCCAGCAGTTACGGTAGTAGCGTCCACAATGAGCAGTTCTTC. It translates to CASSYGSSVHNEQFF.

There are many counts of this clonotype. This chain connects TRBV6-2 or TRBV6-3 to TRBJ2-7, with a possible D match to TRBD2 (6 bases). V was trimmed by 6 bases and J by 2 bases, leaving 14 bases between them. The germline V gene has CDR1 MNHEY and CDR2 SVGEGT. This CDR3 is built from 14 residues. The CDR3 spells CASRSGTGPYEQYF. In DNA form, the CDR3 reads TGTGCCAGCAGGTCCGGGACTGGACCCTACGAGCAGTACTTC.

This clonotype was picked up many times. V and J are TRBV3-1 and TRBJ2-5; 15 bases line up with TRBD2. The CDR3 is made up of 17 amino acids. CDR1 LGHDT and CDR2 YNNKEL come from the germline V gene (reference sequence). V was pared by 4 bases and J by 4 bases, with 7 bases of the junction left unmatched. CDR3 sequence (DNA): TGTGCCAGCAGCCCCTGGACTAGCGGGAGGGCCGGAGAGACCCAGTACTTC. Translation gives CASSPWTSGRAGETQYF.

Ten or more counts support this clonotype. The rearrangement links TRBV28 to TRBJ2-1; 7 bases are shared with TRBD1. The CDR3 spans 20 residues. The V gene end was trimmed by 2 bases and the J gene end by 0 bases; junction bases not matched to a gene: 16. The germline V gene has CDR1 MDHEN and CDR2 SYDVKM. This CDR3 is CASSLPTDPRGHRSYNEQFF. CDR3 bases: TGTGCCAGCAGTTTACCCACCGACCCTAGGGGGCACCGCTCCTACAATGAGCAGTTCTTC.

V usage is TRBV20-1 and J usage is TRBJ2-7; tentatively, D is TRBD1 (6 bases). V was cut by 2 bases and J by 2 bases, with 16 bases left in between. This CDR3 is built from 15 residues. Per the germline V gene, CDR1 is DFQATT and CDR2 is SNEGSKA (reference sequence). DNA for the CDR3: TGCAGTGCTAGATTTACAGGGAACCCCCCCTACGAGCAGTACTTC. Translating gives CSARFTGNPPYEQYF.

This clonotype was seen many times. J is TRBJ1-2 and V is TRBV30; no definite D call. The CDR3 contains 12 residues. The germline V gene has CDR1 GTSNPN and CDR2 SVGIG (reference sequence). CDR3 residues: CALESGIYGYTF. Here the CDR3 DNA reads TGTGCTTTGGAGTCGGGGATCTATGGCTACACCTTC.

This clonotype occurred many times. The V call is TRBV28, the J call TRBJ2-5, with D possibly TRBD2 on 6 matching bases. Germline V gene lookup returns CDR1 MDHEN and CDR2 SYDVKM. The CDR3 loop spans 13 amino acids. V shed 10 bases and J shed 2 bases, with 14 bases lying between them. CDR3 sequence: CAMRGSGQETQYF. The CDR3 DNA reads as TGTGCCATGAGGGGTAGCGGACAAGAGACCCAGTACTTC. The whole variable domain, filled in from reference TRBV28 and TRBJ2-5, reads DVKVTQSSRYLVKRTGEKVFLECVQDMDHENMFWYRQDPGLGLRLIYFSYDVKMKEKGDIPEGYSVSREKKERFSLILESASTNQTSMYLCAMRGSGQETQYFGPGTRLLVL.

This clonotype was counted many times. V gene TRBV5-1 combines with J gene TRBJ2-7; D remains unclear. The CDR3 has 9 residues. Looked up from germline, CDR1 is SGHRS and CDR2 is YFSETQ. V lost 9 bases, J lost 3 bases, and 4 bases lay in between. For the CDR3, the DNA is TGCGCCACCTTCTACGAGCAGTACTTC. This translates into CATFYEQYF.

This clonotype was counted only a few times. This is likely a read error, given that the CDR3 carries no conserved phenylalanine or tryptophan at its end. The genes are TRBV15 and TRBJ2-1; unclear D gene. Trimming shortened V by 4 bases and J by 0 bases, and 13 bases separated the two germline ends. Germline V gene data show CDR1 as LNHNV and CDR2 as YYDKDF (reference sequence). This CDR3 has 16 residues. The CDR3 reads CATSNSSYYSYNEQFL. CDR3 coding DNA: TGTGCCACCAGCAACAGTTCCTATTACTCCTACAATGAGCAGTTCCTC.

This clonotype showed up just a few times. This rearrangement joins TRBV4-1 to TRBJ2-1, with 9 bases that match TRBD2. The germline CDR1 and CDR2 sequences are MGHRA and YSYEKL. Trimming removed 1 base from V and 7 bases from J; junction bases left unmatched: 17. The CDR3 length is 19 residues. This CDR3 reads CASSQVRGSGSALRNEQFF. The CDR3 nucleotides are TGCGCCAGCAGCCAAGTGAGGGGTAGCGGGAGCGCTCTTAGGAATGAGCAGTTCTTC.

CDR3 protein: CASSLGRGTGGYEQYF. In DNA, the CDR3 is TGTGCCAGCAGCTTAGGGCGCGGGACAGGGGGTTACGAGCAGTACTTC. The chain is built from TRBV7-9 and TRBJ2-7; the match to TRBD1 covers 11 bases. This CDR3 has 16 residues. CDR1 and CDR2 from the germline V gene are SEHNR and FQNEAQ (reference sequence). J lost 4 bases, V lost 1 base, and 6 bases had no gene match. The full variable domain, completed using reference TRBV7-9 and TRBJ2-7, is DTGVSQNPRHKITKRGQNVTFRCDPISEHNRLYWYRQTLGQGPEFLTYFQNEAQLEKSRLLSDRFSAERPKGSFSTLEIQRTEQGDSAMYLCASSLGRGTGGYEQYFGPGTRLTVT.

This clonotype was seen ten or more times. The rearrangement links TRBV28 to TRBJ1-2; maybe TRBD1 (6 bases). V gave up 6 bases and J gave up 0 bases, with 17 bases separating them. The CDR3 has 16 residues. Per the germline V gene, CDR1 is MDHEN and CDR2 is SYDVKM. The CDR3 loop is CASRLAMTGANYGYTF. In nucleotides, the CDR3 is TGTGCCAGCAGGCTTGCTATGACAGGAGCTAACTATGGCTACACCTTC.